This record covers a single TCR beta chain. This clonotype was observed many times. This clone's antigen is unknown. Base quality data are lacking; no much larger clone is found one base away. This specimen comes from a study of blood T cells in healthy people across ages (dated by TCRdb to between 2014 and 2016). For the study in its entirety: In model experiments, roughly one uniquely barcoded TCR beta cDNA molecule per two T cells was captured by template switching. The donors were divided into four age groups: young (average around 17 years), middle-aged (over 35), aged (around 67) and long-lived (roughly 88). To avoid experimental bias, donors of different ages were randomly spread across the sequencing lanes. Two additional independent replicas of 1 million unique cDNA reads from the same blood draw were analyzed for two donors (one aged 18 to 29 and one aged 80 or older). To track age-related changes in TCR beta repertoire diversity, the study relied on deep sequencing normalized with unique cDNA molecular identifiers. Broad study findings and their caveats: Compared with the aged group, more naive CD4+ T cells, fewer expanded clones and increased TCR diversity were shown by the long-lived group, suggesting age selection. Observed TCR beta diversity per million T cells fell roughly linearly with age, and a significant reduction was already apparent by age around 36. Conclusive comparison of naive and antigen-experienced compartments was prevented by the profiling of bulk unsorted PBMCs. Observed TCR beta diversity correlated strongly with the percentage of naive T cells measured by flow cytometry. Total diversity estimates from one million sequenced T cells were considered lower bounds and underestimates. Because donor CMV infection status was unknown, age-related changes in expanded clonotypes were potentially confounded.

The library relied on 5' RACE. These reads were obtained on an Illumina HiSeq 2500. A second PCR of roughly 7 to 12 cycles was run with a J-beta primer mix and a sample-barcoded 5' primer. A unique molecular identifier was introduced onto each TCR beta cDNA molecule by a template-switch 5' adaptor carrying 12 random nucleotides. Each sample yielded at least 3 million CDR3-containing paired-end reads. First-strand cDNA was synthesized from all RNA with the Mint cDNA synthesis kit, primed by a TRBC-specific oligonucleotide. All cDNA was treated with uracil-DNA glycosylase and then went through a first 18-cycle PCR with the universal primers M1SS and BC2_uni_R. The study's own analysis went as follows. Each sample was normalized by randomly selecting 1 million high-quality reads, each carrying a distinct molecular identifier. Reads sharing molecular identifiers were discarded rather than binned into consensus sequences. CDR3 identification, clonotype clustering and error correction used MiTCR with a Q25 quality threshold and the strictest error-elimination algorithm. A nonparametric unseen species model with Euler transformation was used to estimate a lower bound on total TCR beta diversity. Using fastp at Q25 and MiXCR, TCRdb reprocessed the public reads and kept productive beta chains. Here each entry gathers all rows of one CDR3 protein and keeps the most common genes and DNA. None of the V and J calls come from the authors' own analysis; TCRdb made them. Here the sample has around 650,000 distinct CDR3 sequences; roughly 30% occur a single time. The ten largest clones capture 15% of the sample.

Donors were approximately 42 systemically healthy Caucasian individuals from Russia aged roughly 6 to 95 years. Each donor gave about 9.7 milliliters of peripheral blood, drawn into EDTA-treated Vacutainer tubes. Ficoll-Paque density-gradient centrifugation was used to isolate PBMCs, with at least 6.5 million per sample. Trizol reagent was used to extract total RNA from PBMCs, with at least 5.5 micrograms per sample. The percentages of naive CD45RAhigh/CD27high T cells were determined by flow cytometry on a PBMC aliquot from every donor. In the germline V gene (reference sequence), CDR1 corresponds to DFQATT and CDR2 to SNEGSKA. V loses 3 bases of germline sequence and J loses 4 bases, and the interval between the two ends is 6 bases. The CDR3 numbers 11 residues from cysteine through phenylalanine. Just CDR3 DNA is preserved here, 33 bases in frame from base 1.

The clonotype was recovered from a woman of 80 years or more in good health. Donor details come from another sample of the same person, matched by shared clones. The sequence joins TRBV20-1 to TRBJ2-5, and possibly TRBD1, on 5 matching bases. Sequencing was carried out using blood. The DNA sequence is TGCAGTGCTAGGCAGGGAGAGACCCAGTACTTC. Its protein is CSARQGETQYF.